This TCR beta chain was identified in a study of blood T cell repertoires in COVID-19. Cohorts were determined from participant-reported clinical history. Before being deemed recovered, Cohort 3 donors had two negative PCRs, clearance, or symptom resolution. V lost 5 bases, J lost 3 bases, and 26 bases lay in between. Germline-derived CDR1 and CDR2 are LNHDA and SQIVND (reference sequence). CDR3 length: 20 amino acids. The table came from immunoSEQ multiplex PCR; TCRdb's copy has only in-frame clones and leaves some out. The data show about 400,000 clones, just under 90% seen once. The material sequenced was PBMCs or T cells enriched from blood (not recorded which). This rearrangement joins TRBV19 to TRBJ2-6; D may be TRBD1 (6 bases). The clonotype was recovered from a woman between 50 and 59 years old who had recovered from COVID-19. In nucleotides, the CDR3 is TGTGCCAGTAGTGTCTGGCTCGGGACAAAGTTCAGGTTTGGGGCCAACGTCCTGACTTTC. Its translation is CASSVWLGTKFRFGANVLTF.